This T cell receptor beta chain was sequenced for a study of blood T cells in healthy people across ages. The authors ran a second PCR of 7 to 11 cycles using a sample-barcoded 5' primer and a J-beta primer mix. Every cDNA molecule bore a tag from a template-switch adaptor containing 12 random nucleotides. Researchers report that each sample yielded at least 2.5 million CDR3-containing paired-end reads. TCRdb redid the calling of the 5' RACE reads with MiXCR, one entry per CDR3 protein. The table lists approximately 800,000 distinct CDR3 sequences, around three fifths of them singletons, with 20% to 30% in the top ten. The CDR3 totals 17 residues. The study, taken as a whole, reports: Aged donors had fewer naive CD4+ cells and lower diversity than long-lived donors.

Every sample yielded at least 7 million isolated PBMCs. Remarks on this clonotype: Its antigen is unknown.

This TCR derives from a man aged 35 to 55 in good health. V usage is TRBV21-1 and J usage is TRBJ2-7; no check of the table's D call, TRBD1, against the DNA was made. TRBV21-1 is tagged as a pseudogene. Sample: blood. CDR3 bases: TGTGCCAGCAGCAAAGGACCGGACAGTGGGAGCTCCTACGAGCAGTACTTC. Residues: CASSKGPDSGSSYEQYF.